The rows below give T cell receptor beta chains drawn from one sample of a study of human T cells and chemical hapten exposure. One entry per CDR3 protein, called by TCRdb with MiXCR from the RACE reads. The repertoire has roughly 120,000 distinct CDR3 sequences, around 8.2% of them found once; the top ten carry under 2%. The source material was whole blood. These receptors originate from a male donor in good health. Some clones in this sample may be carry-over from other donors' samples. Each CDR3 is given with its conserved first and last residue. The D gene is left open where the match is weak. A row's size may be missing; if present it is once, few, many or a size class.

j_call: TRBJ2-3
clone_size: few
cdr3_length: 14
v_call: TRBV27
d_call: -
cdr3_aa: CATSPEPSTDTQYF
cdr3_nt: TGTGCCACCAGTCCGGAACCTAGCACAGATACGCAGTATTTT

j_call: TRBJ2-1
clone_size: few
cdr3_length: 16
v_call: TRBV11-1
d_call: TRBD1
cdr3_aa: CASSLAWSPRGNEQFF
cdr3_nt: TGTGCCAGCAGCTTAGCCTGGAGTCCCAGGGGGAATGAGCAGTTCTTC

j_call: TRBJ2-1
clone_size: few
cdr3_length: 14
v_call: TRBV19
d_call: -
cdr3_aa: CASSIGGRLNEQFF
cdr3_nt: TGTGCCAGTAGTATTGGGGGACGGCTCAATGAGCAGTTCTTC

j_call: TRBJ1-2
clone_size: many
cdr3_length: 17
v_call: TRBV12-3/TRBV12-4
d_call: TRBD1
cdr3_aa: CASSLALGQGEGYGYTF
cdr3_nt: TGTGCCAGCAGTTTAGCGCTGGGACAGGGGGAAGGGTATGGCTACACCTTC

j_call: TRBJ2-2
clone_size: many
cdr3_length: 15
v_call: TRBV7-7
d_call: -
cdr3_aa: CASSLAGSETGELFF
cdr3_nt: TGTGCCAGCAGCTTAGCCGGGAGTGAAACCGGGGAGCTGTTTTTT

j_call: TRBJ2-3
clone_size: few
cdr3_length: 14
v_call: TRBV7-9
d_call: -
cdr3_aa: CASSAGDNTDTQYF
cdr3_nt: TGTGCCAGCAGCGCCGGGGACAACACAGATACGCAGTATTTT

j_call: TRBJ2-2
clone_size: -
cdr3_length: 15
v_call: TRBV10-3
d_call: -
cdr3_aa: CAISSTAAGTGELFF
cdr3_nt: TGTGCCATCAGTTCGACAGCGGCGGGTACCGGGGAGCTGTTTTTT

j_call: TRBJ2-7
clone_size: -
cdr3_length: 16
v_call: TRBV3-1
d_call: -
cdr3_aa: CASSQAAVRQIYEQYF
cdr3_nt: TGTGCCAGCAGCCAAGCGGCCGTTAGACAGATCTACGAGCAGTACTTC

j_call: TRBJ2-7
clone_size: many
cdr3_length: 17
v_call: TRBV6-5
d_call: TRBD1
cdr3_aa: CASSYDPRDRGVNEQYF
cdr3_nt: TGTGCCAGCAGTTACGATCCCAGGGACAGGGGGGTCAACGAGCAGTACTTC

j_call: TRBJ1-2
clone_size: few
cdr3_length: 14
v_call: TRBV6-5
d_call: -
cdr3_aa: CASSLTGGKYGYTF
cdr3_nt: TGTGCCAGCAGTCTGACGGGCGGGAAGTATGGCTACACCTTC

j_call: TRBJ2-1
clone_size: few
cdr3_length: 11
v_call: TRBV2
d_call: -
cdr3_aa: CASSRVSEQFF
cdr3_nt: TGTGCCAGCAGCCGAGTCAGTGAGCAGTTCTTC

j_call: TRBJ1-5
clone_size: few
cdr3_length: 13
v_call: TRBV10-3
d_call: -
cdr3_aa: CAISAGAIEPQHF
cdr3_nt: TGTGCCATCAGCGCCGGGGCCATTGAGCCCCAGCATTTT

j_call: TRBJ2-3
clone_size: few
cdr3_length: 15
v_call: TRBV7-3
d_call: -
cdr3_aa: CASSWTVSSTDTQYF
cdr3_nt: TGTGCCAGCAGCTGGACAGTTTCCTCCACAGATACGCAGTATTTT

j_call: TRBJ2-2
clone_size: few
cdr3_length: 13
v_call: TRBV9
d_call: -
cdr3_aa: CASSVALTGELFF
cdr3_nt: TGTGCCAGCAGCGTAGCTCTCACCGGGGAGCTGTTTTTT

j_call: TRBJ1-5
clone_size: few
cdr3_length: 16
v_call: TRBV5-8
d_call: TRBD1
cdr3_aa: CASSPVVGDSYQPQHF
cdr3_nt: TGTGCCAGCAGCCCCGTGGTGGGGGACAGCTATCAGCCCCAGCATTTT

j_call: TRBJ1-4
clone_size: -
cdr3_length: 18
v_call: TRBV4-3
d_call: -
cdr3_aa: CASSQDQAWYRDNEKLFF
cdr3_nt: TGCGCCAGCAGCCAAGATCAAGCTTGGTACAGGGATAATGAAAAACTGTTTTTT

j_call: TRBJ1-1
clone_size: -
cdr3_length: 14
v_call: TRBV5-1
d_call: TRBD1
cdr3_aa: CASSPGTGDTEAFF
cdr3_nt: TGCGCCAGCAGCCCAGGGACAGGGGACACTGAAGCTTTCTTT

j_call: TRBJ2-7
clone_size: many
cdr3_length: 12
v_call: TRBV19
d_call: -
cdr3_aa: CASSVGGSEQYF
cdr3_nt: TGTGCCAGTAGTGTCGGGGGATCCGAGCAGTACTTC

j_call: TRBJ1-2
clone_size: -
cdr3_length: 13
v_call: TRBV7-2
d_call: -
cdr3_aa: CASSLVMSGGYTF
cdr3_nt: TGTGCCAGCAGCTTAGTTATGTCCGGGGGCTACACCTTC

j_call: TRBJ2-5
clone_size: many
cdr3_length: 15
v_call: TRBV6-5
d_call: -
cdr3_aa: CASSYSLAGQETQYF
cdr3_nt: TGTGCCAGCAGTTACTCATTGGCAGGCCAAGAGACCCAGTACTTC

j_call: TRBJ2-3
clone_size: -
cdr3_length: 11
v_call: TRBV29-1
d_call: -
cdr3_aa: CSDGTTDTQYF
cdr3_nt: TGCAGCGATGGCACCACAGATACGCAGTATTTT

j_call: TRBJ2-5
clone_size: many
cdr3_length: 14
v_call: TRBV4-1
d_call: TRBD2
cdr3_aa: CASSPAGGRETQYF
cdr3_nt: TGCGCCAGCAGCCCCGCGGGGGGGCGAGAGACCCAGTACTTC

j_call: TRBJ2-3
clone_size: -
cdr3_length: 15
v_call: TRBV5-4
d_call: TRBD1
cdr3_aa: CASSSGDRGSDTQYF
cdr3_nt: TGTGCCAGCAGCTCCGGGGACAGGGGGTCAGATACGCAGTATTTT

j_call: TRBJ2-7
clone_size: -
cdr3_length: 13
v_call: TRBV6-5
d_call: -
cdr3_aa: CASSLQGPYEQYF
cdr3_nt: TGTGCCAGCAGTTTACAGGGCCCCTACGAGCAGTACTTC

j_call: TRBJ2-3
clone_size: few
cdr3_length: 14
v_call: TRBV7-2
d_call: -
cdr3_aa: CASSLAGASDTQYF
cdr3_nt: TGTGCCAGCAGCTTGGCTGGAGCCTCCGATACGCAGTATTTT

j_call: TRBJ2-2
clone_size: -
cdr3_length: 14
v_call: TRBV7-2
d_call: -
cdr3_aa: CASSFGLRTGELFF
cdr3_nt: TGTGCCAGCAGCTTTGGTCTGAGGACCGGGGAGCTGTTTTTT

j_call: TRBJ1-6
clone_size: many
cdr3_length: 15
v_call: TRBV19
d_call: -
cdr3_aa: CASSISETTNSPLHF
cdr3_nt: TGTGCCAGTAGTATATCCGAGACCACGAATTCACCCCTCCACTTT

j_call: TRBJ1-1
clone_size: -
cdr3_length: 14
v_call: TRBV5-6
d_call: -
cdr3_aa: CASSLAYMNTEAFF
cdr3_nt: TGTGCCAGCAGCTTGGCTTATATGAACACTGAAGCTTTCTTT

j_call: TRBJ2-6
clone_size: many
cdr3_length: 17
v_call: TRBV4-2
d_call: -
cdr3_aa: CASSQERTGSGANVLTF
cdr3_nt: TGTGCCAGCAGCCAAGAGAGGACTGGCTCTGGGGCCAACGTCCTGACTTTC

j_call: TRBJ1-1
clone_size: many
cdr3_length: 17
v_call: TRBV5-5
d_call: -
cdr3_aa: CASSLAGGAGYNTEAFF
cdr3_nt: TGTGCCAGCAGCTTGGCGGGGGGCGCGGGTTATAACACTGAAGCTTTCTTT